This T cell receptor (beta chain) was identified in a study of shared clonotypes between healthy human individuals. Only CD45RO-negative cells positively selected for CCR7 counted as naive CD8 cells, so terminally differentiated effector memory CD45RA+ cells were excluded. Germline V gene lookup returns CDR1 MNHNY and CDR2 SVGAGI (reference sequence). The CDR3 totals 15 residues. At a deep level, the assay was run. Sorted-subset replicate PCRs used about 0.2 ug DNA, roughly 28,000 T cell genomes. The protocol was immunoSEQ multiplex PCR, while the TCRdb copy is restricted to in-frame clones and leaves out a portion. Of 660,000 or so clones listed, around 96% were seen once; the top ten hold more than 0.085%. Findings and caveats of the study: Few donors limited the genetic and exposure-history diversity represented. In this cohort, only blood was sampled, and tissue repertoires likely differ.

Of note for this clone: Its matching antigen is unknown.

Sequenced material: naive CD8+ T cells sorted from blood. This chain connects TRBV6-6 to TRBJ2-5, with 7 bases fitting TRBD2. The last part of the DNA fits TRBJ2-7 better; the J call may be wrong. This receptor was taken from a woman aged 25 to 45 in good health. CDR3 sequence (DNA): TGTGCCAGCAGGGGGGAGGGGCAGAGCTCCTACGAGCAGTACTTC. Residues: CASRGEGQSSYEQYF.